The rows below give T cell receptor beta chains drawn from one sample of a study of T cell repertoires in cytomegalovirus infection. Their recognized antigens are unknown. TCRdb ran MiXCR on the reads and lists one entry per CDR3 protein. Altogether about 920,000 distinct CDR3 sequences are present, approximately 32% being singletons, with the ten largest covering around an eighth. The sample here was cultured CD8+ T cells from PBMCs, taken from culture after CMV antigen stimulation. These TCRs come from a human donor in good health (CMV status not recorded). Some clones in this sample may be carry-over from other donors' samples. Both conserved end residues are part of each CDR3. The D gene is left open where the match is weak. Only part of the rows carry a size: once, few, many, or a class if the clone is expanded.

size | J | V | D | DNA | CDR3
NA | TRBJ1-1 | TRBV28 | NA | TGTGTCAGCAGTTACGGACCGGAAGCTTTCTTT | CVSSYGPEAFF
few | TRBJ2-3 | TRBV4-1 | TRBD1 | TGCGCCAGCAGCCGCCTCGGGACAGGGTCAGATACGCAGTATTTT | CASSRLGTGSDTQYF
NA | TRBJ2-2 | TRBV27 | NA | TGTGCCAGCAGTGCTTTCGTGGTCCGGACCGGGGAGCTGTTTTTT | CASSAFVVRTGELFF
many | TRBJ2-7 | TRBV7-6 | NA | TGTGCCAGCAGCCCAGAGGTGGGGCCTTGGGACGAGCAGTACTTC | CASSPEVGPWDEQYF
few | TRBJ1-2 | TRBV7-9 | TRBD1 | TGTGCCAGCAGCCACAAGGACAGGGCTAACTATGGCTACACCTTC | CASSHKDRANYGYTF
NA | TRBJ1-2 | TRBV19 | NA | TGTGCCAGTAGTATACTAGGGGCCCGCCTGGATAACTATGGCTACACCTTC | CASSILGARLDNYGYTF
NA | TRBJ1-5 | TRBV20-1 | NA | TGCAGTGCTGCCTATATGAGCAATCAGCCCCAGCATTTT | CSAAYMSNQPQHF
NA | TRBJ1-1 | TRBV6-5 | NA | TGTGCCAGCAGCCCCGACGAGGGAACAGCTTTCTTT | CASSPDEGTAFF
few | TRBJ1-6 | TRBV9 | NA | TGTGCCAGCAGCGCTGGACCGGTTGAACCCCTCCACTTT | CASSAGPVEPLHF
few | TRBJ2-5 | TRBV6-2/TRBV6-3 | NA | TGTGCCAGCAGTTACTGGGTCCGTGAAGAGACCCAGTACTTC | CASSYWVREETQYF
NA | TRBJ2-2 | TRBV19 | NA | TGTGCCAGTAGTATATGGACCGGGGAGCTGTTTTTT | CASSIWTGELFF
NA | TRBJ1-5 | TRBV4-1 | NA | TGCGCCAGCAGCTTCCACCCGGCGTCCAATCAGCCCCAGCATTTT | CASSFHPASNQPQHF
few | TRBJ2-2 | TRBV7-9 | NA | TGTGCCAGCAGCTCCGGGGACGGGGAGCTGTTTTTT | CASSSGDGELFF
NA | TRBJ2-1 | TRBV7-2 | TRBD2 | TGTGCCAACAGCTCCGGGCGGGGGGGCGGAAATGAGCAGTTCTTC | CANSSGRGGGNEQFF
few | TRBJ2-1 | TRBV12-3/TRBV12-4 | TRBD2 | TGTGCCAGCAGTTTAGGGAGCGGGGACTACAATGAGCAGTTCTTC | CASSLGSGDYNEQFF
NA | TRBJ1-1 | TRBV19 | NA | TGTGCCAGTAGGCCTTCGCGGTCCTCCAACACTGAAGCTTTCTTT | CASRPSRSSNTEAFF
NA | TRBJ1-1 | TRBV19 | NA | TGTGCCAGTAGCGGGTTTGGGGGCAGAGGGGCTGAAGCTTTCTTT | CASSGFGGRGAEAFF
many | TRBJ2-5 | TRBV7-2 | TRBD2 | TGTGCCAGCAGCTTAGAGCGGGGGGATGAGACCCAGTACTTC | CASSLERGDETQYF
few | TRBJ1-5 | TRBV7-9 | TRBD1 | TGTGCCATACGACAGGGAGGGCAGCCCCAGCATTTT | CAIRQGGQPQHF
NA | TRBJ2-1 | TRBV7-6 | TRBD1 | TGTGCCAGCAGCCCGGTCGGGACAGGGGGCATATTTAATGAGCAGTTCTTC | CASSPVGTGGIFNEQFF
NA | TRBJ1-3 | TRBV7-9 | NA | TGTGCCAGCATGGGGGCTGGAAACACCATATATTTT | CASMGAGNTIYF
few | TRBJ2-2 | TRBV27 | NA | TGTGCCAGCAGTTACCTCGGGGAGAACACCGGGGAGCTGTTTTTT | CASSYLGENTGELFF
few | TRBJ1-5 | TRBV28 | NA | TGTGCCAGCAGTTTTCAAGGGGACCTAAGCAATCAGCCCCAGCATTTT | CASSFQGDLSNQPQHF
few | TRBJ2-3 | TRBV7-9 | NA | TGTGCCAGCAGCTCTCAGGGACTCCCCCATACGCAGTATTTT | CASSSQGLPHTQYF